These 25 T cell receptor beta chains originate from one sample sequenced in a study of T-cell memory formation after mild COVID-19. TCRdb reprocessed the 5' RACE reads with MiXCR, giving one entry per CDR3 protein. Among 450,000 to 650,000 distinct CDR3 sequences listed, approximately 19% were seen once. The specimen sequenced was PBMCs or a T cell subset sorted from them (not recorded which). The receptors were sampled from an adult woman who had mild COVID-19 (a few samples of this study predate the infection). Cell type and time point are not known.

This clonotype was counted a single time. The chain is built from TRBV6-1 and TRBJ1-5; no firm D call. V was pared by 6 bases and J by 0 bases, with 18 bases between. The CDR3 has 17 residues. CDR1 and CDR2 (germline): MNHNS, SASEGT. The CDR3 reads CASSQPQPEYSNQPQHF. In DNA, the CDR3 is TGTGCCAGCAGCCAGCCCCAACCCGAGTATAGCAATCAGCCCCAGCATTTT.

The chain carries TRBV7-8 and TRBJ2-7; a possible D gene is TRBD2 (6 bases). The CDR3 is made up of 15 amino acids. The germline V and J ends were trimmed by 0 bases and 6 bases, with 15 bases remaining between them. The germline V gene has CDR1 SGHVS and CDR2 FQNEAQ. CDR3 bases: TGTGCCAGCAGCTTAGCCGGGACTGGGGTAAGCGAGCAGTACTTC. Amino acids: CASSLAGTGVSEQYF.

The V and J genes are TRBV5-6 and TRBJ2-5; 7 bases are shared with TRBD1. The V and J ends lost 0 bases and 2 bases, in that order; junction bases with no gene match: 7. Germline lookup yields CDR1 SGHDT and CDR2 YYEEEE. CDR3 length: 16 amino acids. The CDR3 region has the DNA TGTGCCAGCAGCTTGGCTCGGGACAGATTTCAAGAGACCCAGTACTTC. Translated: CASSLARDRFQETQYF.

The CDR3 loop reads CASSEGTSGYEQYF. As DNA, the CDR3 is TGTGCCAGCAGCGAGGGGACTAGCGGCTACGAGCAGTACTTC. The genes are TRBV9 and TRBJ2-7; TRBD2 matches 11 bases. The J segment lost 3 bases and the V segment lost 3 bases, leaving 2 bases of the junction unmatched. The germline V gene has CDR1 SGDLS and CDR2 YYNGEE. The CDR3 is made up of 14 amino acids.

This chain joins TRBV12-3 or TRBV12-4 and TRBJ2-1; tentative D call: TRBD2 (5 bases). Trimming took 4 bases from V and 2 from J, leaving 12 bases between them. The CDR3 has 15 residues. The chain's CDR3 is CASSYPEEAYNEQFF. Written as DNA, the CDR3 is TGTGCCAGCAGTTATCCCGAGGAGGCCTACAATGAGCAGTTCTTC.

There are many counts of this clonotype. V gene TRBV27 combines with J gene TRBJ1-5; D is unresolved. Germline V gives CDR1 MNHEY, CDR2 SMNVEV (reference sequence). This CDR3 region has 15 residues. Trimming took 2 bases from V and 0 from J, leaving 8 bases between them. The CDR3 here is CASSLTHLSNQPQHF. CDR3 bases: TGTGCCAGCAGTTTAACCCACCTTAGCAATCAGCCCCAGCATTTT.

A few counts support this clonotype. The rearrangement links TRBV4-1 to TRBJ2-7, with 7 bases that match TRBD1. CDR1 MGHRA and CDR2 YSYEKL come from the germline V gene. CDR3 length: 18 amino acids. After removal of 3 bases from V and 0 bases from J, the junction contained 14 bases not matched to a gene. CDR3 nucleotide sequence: TGCGCCAGCAGCCAGGTCCGGGGTTCCGGGACAGTCTCCTACGAGCAGTACTTC. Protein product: CASSQVRGSGTVSYEQYF.

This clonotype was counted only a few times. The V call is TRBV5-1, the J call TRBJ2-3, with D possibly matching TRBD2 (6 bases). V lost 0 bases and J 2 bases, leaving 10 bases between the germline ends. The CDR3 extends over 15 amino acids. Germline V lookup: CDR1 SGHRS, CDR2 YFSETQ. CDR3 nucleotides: TGCGCCAGCAGCTTGGCTAGCGCCTTCACAGATACGCAGTATTTT. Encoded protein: CASSLASAFTDTQYF.

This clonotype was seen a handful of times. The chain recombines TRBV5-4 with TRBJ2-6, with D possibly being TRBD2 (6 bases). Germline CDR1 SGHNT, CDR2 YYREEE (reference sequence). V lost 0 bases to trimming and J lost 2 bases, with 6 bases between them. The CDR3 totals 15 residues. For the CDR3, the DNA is TGTGCCAGCAGCTTGGAGCGGGCTGGGGCCAACGTCCTGACTTTC. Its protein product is CASSLERAGANVLTF.

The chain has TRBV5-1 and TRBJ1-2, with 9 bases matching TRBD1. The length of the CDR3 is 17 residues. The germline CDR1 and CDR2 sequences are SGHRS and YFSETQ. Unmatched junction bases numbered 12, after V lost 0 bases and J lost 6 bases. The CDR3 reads CASSLDPVIQGADGYTF. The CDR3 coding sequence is TGCGCCAGCAGCTTGGACCCTGTGATACAGGGGGCGGATGGCTACACCTTC.

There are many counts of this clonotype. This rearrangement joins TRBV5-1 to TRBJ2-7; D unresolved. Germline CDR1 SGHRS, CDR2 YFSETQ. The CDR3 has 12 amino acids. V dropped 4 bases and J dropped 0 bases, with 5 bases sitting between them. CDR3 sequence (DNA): TGCGCCAGCAGCGATTTCTCCTACGAGCAGTACTTC. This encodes CASSDFSYEQYF.

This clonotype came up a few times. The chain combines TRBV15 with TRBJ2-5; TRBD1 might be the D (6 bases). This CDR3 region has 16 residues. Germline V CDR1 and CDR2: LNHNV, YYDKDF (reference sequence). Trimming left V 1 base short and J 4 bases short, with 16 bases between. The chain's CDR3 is CATSRGAGPGVETQYF. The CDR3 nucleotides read TGTGCCACCAGCAGAGGAGCAGGTCCAGGGGTAGAGACCCAGTACTTC.

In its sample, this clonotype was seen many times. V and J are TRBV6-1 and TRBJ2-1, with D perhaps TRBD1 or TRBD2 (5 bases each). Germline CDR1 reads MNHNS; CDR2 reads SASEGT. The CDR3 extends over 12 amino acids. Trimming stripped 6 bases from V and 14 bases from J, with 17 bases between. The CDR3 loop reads CASSERGGLKFF. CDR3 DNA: TGTGCCAGCAGCGAAAGGGGCGGGTTGAAGTTCTTC.

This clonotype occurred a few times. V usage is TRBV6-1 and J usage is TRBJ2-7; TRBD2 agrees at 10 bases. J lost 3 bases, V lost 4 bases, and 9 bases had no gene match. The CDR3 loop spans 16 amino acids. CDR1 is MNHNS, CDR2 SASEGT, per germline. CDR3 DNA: TGTGCCAGCAGTGGAGGTTGGCTAGCGGGAGACTACGAGCAGTACTTC. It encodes CASSGGWLAGDYEQYF.

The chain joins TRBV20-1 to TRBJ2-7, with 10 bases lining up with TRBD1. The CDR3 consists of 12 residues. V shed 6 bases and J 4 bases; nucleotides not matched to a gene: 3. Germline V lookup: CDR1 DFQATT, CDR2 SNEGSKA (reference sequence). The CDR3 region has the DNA TGCAGTGCCCAGGGACAGGGGTACGAGCAGTACTTC. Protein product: CSAQGQGYEQYF.

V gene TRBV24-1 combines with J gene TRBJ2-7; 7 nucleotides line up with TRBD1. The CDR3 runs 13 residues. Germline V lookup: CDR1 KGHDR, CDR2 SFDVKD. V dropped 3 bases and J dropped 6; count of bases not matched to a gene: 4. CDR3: CATSDHRGSEQYF. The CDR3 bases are TGTGCCACCAGTGATCACAGGGGAAGCGAGCAGTACTTC.

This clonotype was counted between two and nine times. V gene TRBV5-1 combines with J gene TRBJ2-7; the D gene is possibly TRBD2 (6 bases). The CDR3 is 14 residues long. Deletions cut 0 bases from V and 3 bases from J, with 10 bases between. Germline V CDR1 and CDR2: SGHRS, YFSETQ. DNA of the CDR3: TGCGCCAGCAGCTTGGGGAGCGGGTTCTACGAGCAGTACTTC. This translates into CASSLGSGFYEQYF.

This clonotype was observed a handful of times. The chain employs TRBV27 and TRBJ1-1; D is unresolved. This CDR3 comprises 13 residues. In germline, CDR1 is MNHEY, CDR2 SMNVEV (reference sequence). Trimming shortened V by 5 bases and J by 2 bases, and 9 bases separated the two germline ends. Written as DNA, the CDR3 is TGTGCCAGCAGTCACTATAGTAACACTGAAGCTTTCTTT. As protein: CASSHYSNTEAFF.

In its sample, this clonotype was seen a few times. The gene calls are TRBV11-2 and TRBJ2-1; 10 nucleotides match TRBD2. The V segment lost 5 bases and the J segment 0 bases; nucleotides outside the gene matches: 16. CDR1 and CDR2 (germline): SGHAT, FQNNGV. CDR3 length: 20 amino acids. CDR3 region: CASSPGRELAGLSSYNEQFF. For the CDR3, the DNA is TGTGCCAGCAGCCCGGGTCGGGAACTAGCGGGGCTTAGCTCCTACAATGAGCAGTTCTTC.

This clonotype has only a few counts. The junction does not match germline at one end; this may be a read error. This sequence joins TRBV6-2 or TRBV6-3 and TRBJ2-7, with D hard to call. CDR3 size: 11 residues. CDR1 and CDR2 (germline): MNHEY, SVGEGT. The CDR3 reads CASSSQRKEHF. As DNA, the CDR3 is TGTGCCAGCAGCTCACAGCGAAAAGAACACTTC.

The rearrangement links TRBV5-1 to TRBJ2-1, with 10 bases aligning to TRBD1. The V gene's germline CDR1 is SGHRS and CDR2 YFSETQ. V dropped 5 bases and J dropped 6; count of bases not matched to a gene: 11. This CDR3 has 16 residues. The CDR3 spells CASRYHPGQGSNEQFF. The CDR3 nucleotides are TGCGCCAGCAGATACCACCCGGGACAGGGGTCCAATGAGCAGTTCTTC.

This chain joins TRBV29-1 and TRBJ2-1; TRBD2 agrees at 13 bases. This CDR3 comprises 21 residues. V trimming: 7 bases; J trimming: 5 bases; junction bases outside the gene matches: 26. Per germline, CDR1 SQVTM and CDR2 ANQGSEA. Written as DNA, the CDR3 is TGCAGCGCAGTGATCGGACAGGGCGAAACTAGCGGGAGGGCCTGGCACAATGAGCAGTTCTTC. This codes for CSAVIGQGETSGRAWHNEQFF.

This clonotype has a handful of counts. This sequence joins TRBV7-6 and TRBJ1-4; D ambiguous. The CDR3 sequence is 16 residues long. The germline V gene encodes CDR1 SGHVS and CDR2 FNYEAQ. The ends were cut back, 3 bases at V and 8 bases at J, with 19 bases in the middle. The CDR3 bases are TGTGCCAGCAGCTTCTTAGTGAGGGCCCCGAGCGAAAAACTGTTTTTT. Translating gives CASSFLVRAPSEKLFF.

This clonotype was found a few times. The CDR3 here is CAWSPPGVTNKNIQYF. The CDR3 DNA reads as TGTGCCTGGAGTCCCCCTGGGGTAACGAACAAAAACATTCAGTACTTC. The chain uses TRBV30 and TRBJ2-4; D gene uncertain. CDR3 length: 16 residues. V was trimmed by 2 bases and J by 3 bases, leaving 17 bases between them. The germline gives CDR1 GTSNPN, CDR2 SVGIG (reference sequence). Using reference TRBV30 and TRBJ2-4 for the parts outside the CDR3, the full variable domain is SQTIHQWPATLVQPVGSPLSLECTVEGTSNPNLYWYRQAAGRGLQLLFYSVGIGQISSEVPQNLSASRPQDRQFILSSKKLLLSDSGFYLCAWSPPGVTNKNIQYFGAGTRLSVL.

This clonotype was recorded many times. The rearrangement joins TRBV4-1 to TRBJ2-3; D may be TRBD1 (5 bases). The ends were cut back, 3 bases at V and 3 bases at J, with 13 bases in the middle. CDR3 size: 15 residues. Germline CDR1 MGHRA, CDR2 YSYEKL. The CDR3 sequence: CASSQTAVFTDTQYF. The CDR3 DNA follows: TGCGCCAGCAGCCAGACAGCAGTTTTTACAGATACGCAGTATTTT.